This T cell receptor beta chain was sequenced for a study of Ad26.COV2.S vaccination and SARS-CoV-2 variants. Whole-study context: Ad26.COV2.S given intramuscularly, once or twice 56 days apart.

Sample treatment: roughly 18 received Ad26.COV2.S at low or high dose, single or two shots; several received placebo; per-sample allocation not given. Sampling was performed 63 days after the first vaccine or placebo injection. Its platform was an Ad26 vector, and its expressed antigen was Wuhan-strain SARS-CoV-2 spike. Profiling relied on immunoSEQ multiplex PCR, and the TCRdb table lists in-frame clones only, not all of them. The sample records about 330,000 clones, about nine tenths being singletons. Germline CDR1 reads KGHDR; CDR2 reads SFDVKD. V was clipped by 4 bases and J by 8 bases; unmatched bases: 5. This CDR3 is built from 14 residues.

V gene TRBV24-1 combines with J gene TRBJ2-1; 9 positions agree with TRBD1. The material sequenced was peripheral blood, taken in a trial of Ad26.COV2.S vaccine versus placebo. The TCR was taken from a person aged 18-65 years who received the Ad26.COV2.S COVID-19 vaccine or a placebo. The CDR3 sequence: CATSDRTGAYEQFF. The CDR3 DNA follows: TGTGCCACCAGTGACCGGACAGGGGCTTATGAGCAGTTCTTC.